Listed below are T cell receptor beta chains from one sample, sequenced in a study of beta chain features in type 1 diabetes. Clones were read by immunoSEQ multiplex PCR, and TCRdb kept only the in-frame ones, dropping some. The sample carries hundreds of thousands of clones, roughly 30% recorded once. The sample taken for sequencing was naive CD4+ T cells from blood. These receptors were obtained from a man aged 18 to 30 in good health. CDR3s include the opening cysteine and the closing phenylalanine or tryptophan. A D gene is named only where the DNA matches it firmly. Clone sizes are given selectively: once, few, many, or a class where the clone is expanded.

TRBD1,once,TRBJ2-2,TRBV29-1,CSVNRGPNTGELFF
.,few,TRBJ2-3,TRBV21-1,CASSSSEAQYF
.,.,TRBJ1-1,TRBV11-2,CASSFRGNTEAFF
.,.,TRBJ2-3,TRBV4-1,CASSQEGGGPDTQYF
TRBD1,few,TRBJ1-1,TRBV30,CAWDRGDTEAFF
.,once,TRBJ2-2,TRBV4-3,CASSQDWVRTDGTGELFF
TRBD1,few,TRBJ1-5,TRBV6-1,CASKTGGGSQPQHF
.,few,TRBJ1-1,TRBV7-6,CASSLLTPGDTEAFF
.,.,TRBJ2-1,TRBV5-1,CASSSVLSSYNEQFF
.,.,TRBJ2-5,TRBV30,CAWRVPETQYF
TRBD1,few,TRBJ1-5,TRBV10-3,CAISESIQGARQPQHF
TRBD1,.,TRBJ2-5,TRBV2,CASGSGGLKTQYF
.,.,TRBJ2-7,TRBV30,CAWSVEGLYEQYF
.,.,TRBJ2-1,TRBV29-1,CSVRMGREQFF
.,.,TRBJ2-7,TRBV28,CASSNSYEQYF
TRBD1,.,TRBJ1-5,TRBV15,CATSRGGTDNQPQHF
.,few,TRBJ2-7,TRBV30,CAWSTRNSYEQYF
TRBD1,.,TRBJ2-1,TRBV10-3,CAAGQQGAVEQFF
.,few,TRBJ2-3,TRBV27,CASSLFVQTPDTQYF
.,.,TRBJ1-5,TRBV25-1,CASSAPGGQPQHF
.,.,TRBJ2-6,TRBV6-1,CASSQSVLTF
TRBD2,.,TRBJ2-1,TRBV11-3,CASSFREASGINEQFF
.,few,TRBJ2-2,TRBV7-3,CASSLFGGPNTGELFF
.,few,TRBJ2-3,TRBV7-9,CASSPRLFTDTQYF
TRBD2,few,TRBJ2-3,TRBV7-2,CASSLQPGLASTDTQYF
.,.,TRBJ1-2,TRBV4-3,CASSQDTPTGSRIDGYTF
TRBD2,.,TRBJ2-7,TRBV27,CASSSTMQRGPTYEQYF
.,few,TRBJ2-4,TRBV5-4,CASSLALAKNIQYF
.,few,TRBJ2-3,TRBV7-9,CASSFGPRTASTDTQYF
.,.,TRBJ1-1,TRBV7-9,CASSLQVNTEAFF
TRBD2,.,TRBJ2-5,TRBV29-1,CSVGGLAGAGETQYF
.,.,TRBJ1-2,TRBV11-1,CASSLGSNYGYTF
.,few,TRBJ2-5,TRBV4-1,CASSHFIWETQYF
.,few,TRBJ1-1,TRBV29-1,CSAEGRERAFF
.,.,TRBJ1-3,TRBV2,CASSVAPRATIYF